A single sample is the source of the 14 T cell receptor beta chains below, sequenced in a study of tumor-infiltrating lymphocytes in localized non-small cell lung cancer. Assay used: immunoSEQ multiplex PCR; TCRdb lists only in-frame clones, some missing. In the table there are some 15,000 clones, more than 80% of which are singletons. The sequencing input was lung tumor tissue. The receptor set was obtained from a human donor with non-small cell lung cancer.

Regarding this clone: An end of the junction differs from the germline gene, which may be a read error. This same CDR3 is encoded by further DNA sequences in the sample. The chain uses TRBV9 and TRBJ2-1; TRBD2 agrees at 7 bases. CDR1 and CDR2 from the germline V gene are SGDLS and YYNGEE. The CDR3 contains 15 residues. CDR3 DNA sequence: TGTGCCAGCACCAAGTCGCTAGCGGATGGTAATGAGCAATTCTTC. It encodes CASTKSLADGNEQFF.

The gene calls are TRBV11-3 and TRBJ2-3, with D tentatively TRBD2 (7 bases). Germline V gene lookup returns CDR1 SGHNT and CDR2 YENEEA. The CDR3 is 18 residues long. Trimming left V 5 bases short and J 0 bases short, with 21 bases between. The CDR3 nucleotides are TGTGCCAGCAGCGCCGGCCGGTGGGGGGGCGGTAGCACAGATACGCAGTATTTT. Its translation: CASSAGRWGGGSTDTQYF. The entire variable domain, with the rest obtained from reference TRBV11-3 and TRBJ2-3, is as follows: EAGVVQSPRYKIIEKKQPVAFWCNPISGHNTLYWYLQNLGQGPELLIRYENEEAVDDSQLPKDRFSAERLKGVDSTLKIQPAELGDSAVYLCASSAGRWGGGSTDTQYFGPGTRLTVL.

V is TRBV5-4 and J is TRBJ2-1; TRBD2 aligns across 9 bases. The trim removed 0 bases at V and 9 bases at J, leaving 10 bases unmatched. CDR1 and CDR2 (germline): SGHNT, YYREEE (reference sequence). The CDR3 loop spans 16 amino acids. The CDR3 DNA sequence: TGTGCCAGCAGCTTGGGCGTCGGGCTAGCGGGAAGTGAGCAGTTCTTC. Translating it yields CASSLGVGLAGSEQFF.

This chain joins TRBV5-1 and TRBJ2-2; possibly TRBD2 for D (6 bases). Trimming took 3 bases from V and 7 from J, leaving 19 bases between them. Per the germline V gene, CDR1 is SGHRS and CDR2 is YFSETQ. The CDR3 has 16 amino acids. The CDR3 is CASSSSGVGSSGELFF. The CDR3 bases are TGCGCCAGCAGCTCCTCGGGGGTGGGGTCCAGCGGGGAGCTGTTTTTT.

The chain carries TRBV4-1 and TRBJ2-1; D is ambiguous. Trimming cost V 5 bases and J 8 bases, with 16 bases left between them. The CDR3 covers 14 residues. The V gene's germline CDR1 is MGHRA and CDR2 YSYEKL. In DNA form, the CDR3 reads TGCGCCAGCAGCGTAAGAAACCCTTACGATGAGCAGTTCTTC. This sequence encodes CASSVRNPYDEQFF.

This sequence joins TRBV6-1 and TRBJ1-1; D gene unclear. This CDR3 spans 15 amino acids. Germline loops: CDR1 MNHNS, CDR2 SASEGT. Trimming stripped 7 bases from V and 0 bases from J, with 15 bases between. CDR3 in DNA: TGTGCCAGCACCCAAATGATAGACATGAACACTGAAGCTTTCTTT. Its translation: CASTQMIDMNTEAFF.

This chain connects TRBV11-2 to TRBJ1-1; D ambiguous. This CDR3 has 14 amino acids. V dropped 1 base and J dropped 2 bases, with 8 bases sitting between them. CDR1 and CDR2 (germline): SGHAT, FQNNGV. Here the CDR3 DNA reads TGTGCCAGCAGCTTAGCCCCCGGAAACACTGAAGCTTTCTTT. Its translation is CASSLAPGNTEAFF. Variable domain in full (rest from reference TRBV11-2 and TRBJ1-1): EAGVAQSPRYKIIEKRQSVAFWCNPISGHATLYWYQQILGQGPKLLIQFQNNGVVDDSQLPKDRFSAERLKGVDSTLKIQPAKLEDSAVYLCASSLAPGNTEAFFGQGTRLTVV.

V is TRBV19 and J is TRBJ1-2, with 9 nucleotides matching TRBD1. Germline lookup yields CDR1 LNHDA and CDR2 SQIVND (reference sequence). The trim removed 9 bases at V and 6 bases at J, leaving 11 bases unmatched. This CDR3 has 14 residues. CDR3 amino acids: CASTTDRDRDGYTF. The CDR3 region has the DNA TGTGCCAGCACTACTGACCGGGACAGGGATGGCTACACCTTC. Based on the CDR3 plus reference TRBV19 and TRBJ1-2, the full variable domain is DGGITQSPKYLFRKEGQNVTLSCEQNLNHDAMYWYRQDPGQGLRLIYYSQIVNDFQKGDIAEGYSVSREKKESFPLTVTSAQKNPTAFYLCASTTDRDRDGYTFGSGTRLTVV.

This chain uses TRBV30 with TRBJ2-7; D not certain. V was pared by 0 bases and J by 0 bases, with 9 bases between. This CDR3 has 14 residues. Germline CDR1 reads GTSNPN; CDR2 reads SVGIG (reference sequence). The CDR3 sequence: CAWSVGWLSYEQYF. The CDR3, as DNA: TGTGCCTGGAGTGTAGGTTGGCTCTCCTACGAGCAGTACTTC.

This clone showed up just once. This rearrangement joins TRBV5-6 to TRBJ1-2, with D unresolved. Germline CDR1 reads SGHDT; CDR2 reads YYEEEE. Trimming left V 2 bases short and J 4 bases short, with 15 bases between. CDR3 length: 15 residues. The CDR3 spells CASSFGSADFYGYTF. In nucleotides, the CDR3 is TGTGCCAGCAGCTTCGGTTCAGCAGACTTCTATGGCTACACCTTC.

This chain uses TRBV6-5 with TRBJ1-1; D ambiguous. The CDR3 length is 14 residues. Germline assignment: CDR1 MNHEY and CDR2 SVGAGI. The V end lost 4 bases, the J end lost 1 base, and 10 bases lay between the germline ends. CDR3 in amino acids: CASSFVSGNTEAFF. The CDR3 nucleotides are TGTGCCAGCAGTTTTGTGTCTGGGAACACTGAAGCTTTCTTT.

V and J are TRBV29-1 and TRBJ1-2; no clear D. This CDR3 is 14 amino acids long. From germline, CDR1 is SQVTM and CDR2 ANQGSEA. V was pared by 0 bases and J by 8 bases, with 16 bases between. The CDR3 here is CSVEDSLIGGGYTF. DNA for the CDR3: TGCAGCGTTGAAGATAGTTTAATAGGAGGGGGCTACACCTTC.

V is TRBV11-3 and J is TRBJ2-7; 8 nucleotides align to TRBD2. CDR1 is SGHNT and CDR2 is YENEEA in the germline V gene. V was clipped by 2 bases and J by 2 bases; unmatched bases: 2. The CDR3 has 14 amino acids. For the CDR3, the DNA is TGTGCCAGCAGCTTAACGGGAGGGGCCTACGAGCAGTACTTC. As protein: CASSLTGGAYEQYF.

The chain is built from TRBV14 and TRBJ2-7; D ambiguous. The V and J ends lost 2 bases and 3 bases respectively, with 5 bases between them. CDR3 length equals 12 residues. The V gene's germline CDR1 is SGHDN and CDR2 FVKESK. The CDR3 sequence is CASSQQYYEQYF. In nucleotides, the CDR3 is TGTGCCAGCAGCCAACAATACTACGAGCAGTACTTC.